The 14 T cell receptor beta chains below all came from one sample that was sequenced in a study of T cells in Graves' hyperthyroidism and ophthalmopathy. TCR beta CDR3 regions were amplified from RNA. The TCR CDR3 first-round RT-PCR relied on the HTBI primer set. TCRdb re-called the multiplex PCR reads with MiXCR, one entry per CDR3 protein. In the table there are a few hundred thousand distinct CDR3 sequences, about 14% of which are singletons. What was sequenced was blood. The receptors come from a woman between 25 and 40 years old with Graves' ophthalmopathy.

A few counts support this clonotype. The chain couples TRBV19 to TRBJ2-1, with D possibly TRBD2 on 6 matching bases. Germline V gene sequence: CDR1 LNHDA, CDR2 SQIVND (reference sequence). This CDR3 region has 15 residues. Trimming pared 3 bases from V and 10 bases from J, leaving 19 bases between. CDR3 bases: TGTGCCAGTAGTATCTCCAGCGGGTACGTCGAAGAGCAGTTCTTC. Amino acid sequence: CASSISSGYVEEQFF.

This clonotype appeared many times. The chain recombines TRBV9 with TRBJ2-7; 7 nucleotides line up with TRBD1. The CDR3 covers 13 residues. CDR1 and CDR2 (germline): SGDLS, YYNGEE. The J segment lost 4 bases and the V segment lost 3 bases, leaving 4 bases of the junction unmatched. CDR3 sequence reads: CASSGTTGYEQYF. In DNA, the CDR3 is TGTGCCAGCAGCGGGACGACAGGGTACGAGCAGTACTTC.

V gene TRBV5-1 combines with J gene TRBJ1-2, with 8 nucleotides matching TRBD1. The germline V gene encodes CDR1 SGHRS and CDR2 YFSETQ. J lost 6 bases, V lost 0 bases, and 4 bases had no gene match. The CDR3 sequence is 14 residues long. CDR3 sequence reads: CASSLVGQGDGYTF. DNA for the CDR3: TGCGCCAGCAGCTTGGTCGGACAGGGCGATGGCTACACCTTC.

This chain joins TRBV6-1 and TRBJ1-6, with 7 bases fitting TRBD1. CDR1 is MNHNS, CDR2 SASEGT, per germline. This CDR3 has 15 residues. The J segment lost 7 bases and the V segment lost 6 bases, leaving 9 bases of the junction unmatched. This CDR3 is CASSDRMTGNSPLHF. CDR3 sequence (DNA): TGTGCCAGCAGCGACCGAATGACAGGGAATTCACCCCTCCACTTT.

The genes are TRBV4-1 and TRBJ2-5, with D uncertain. This CDR3 has 12 amino acids. V was shortened by 6 bases and J by 5 bases, with 10 bases between the two germline ends. The germline gives CDR1 MGHRA, CDR2 YSYEKL. Here the CDR3 reads CASSLRKETQYF. In DNA, the CDR3 is TGCGCCAGCAGTCTGAGAAAGGAGACCCAGTACTTC.

In its sample, this clonotype was seen many times. V is TRBV28 and J is TRBJ2-5, with 8 bases fitting TRBD1. The CDR3 has 14 amino acids. V lost 7 bases to trimming and J lost 5 bases; unmatched junction nucleotides: 9. CDR1 MDHEN and CDR2 SYDVKM come from the germline V gene. CDR3 bases: TGTGCCAGCATCGTCCGGGACAGGCTTGAGACCCAGTACTTC. It is translated as CASIVRDRLETQYF.

A few counts support this clonotype. The V call is TRBV24-1, the J call TRBJ2-1, with D unclear. Germline V lookup: CDR1 KGHDR, CDR2 SFDVKD. The V end was cut by 2 bases, the J end by 6 bases, with 13 bases between. CDR3 length: 15 residues. The CDR3 sequence is CATSDSRIPSNEQFF. The CDR3 bases are TGTGCCACCAGTGATTCCAGAATACCCTCCAATGAGCAGTTCTTC.

This clonotype was counted at least ten times. This chain uses TRBV10-3 with TRBJ1-1; D is ambiguous. Germline CDR1 reads ENHRY; CDR2 reads SYGVKD. The CDR3 runs to 12 residues. V lost 9 bases to trimming and J lost 1 base, with 9 bases between them. Written as DNA, the CDR3 is TGTGCCATTGGTCGGTCGAACACTGAAGCTTTCTTT. Translating it yields CAIGRSNTEAFF.

Ten or more counts support this clonotype. The rearrangement uses TRBV28 and TRBJ2-7; D unresolved. Trimming pared 1 base from V and 0 bases from J, leaving 13 bases between. The CDR3 spans 16 residues. Germline CDR1 MDHEN, CDR2 SYDVKM. CDR3 DNA sequence: TGTGCCAGCAGTTTATCCACCCGGGCACCCTCCTACGAGCAGTACTTC. Translation: CASSLSTRAPSYEQYF.

This clonotype was seen many times. This chain uses TRBV28 with TRBJ2-7; 8 nucleotides agree with TRBD2. There are 16 residues in the CDR3. Losses at the gene ends were 6 bases for V and 2 bases for J; bases not matched to a gene: 12. The V gene's germline CDR1 is MDHEN and CDR2 SYDVKM. The CDR3 sequence is CASSSPKRGGAYEQYF. For the CDR3, the DNA is TGTGCCAGCAGCTCTCCAAAACGGGGGGGAGCCTACGAGCAGTACTTC.

This clonotype came up a few times. This chain connects TRBV12-3 or TRBV12-4 to TRBJ2-3, with D hard to call. This CDR3 is 14 amino acids long. With 6 bases removed from V and 4 bases from J, the gap between germline ends came to 14 bases. The CDR3 region has the DNA TGTGCCAGCAGGGGCACGTGGGGTCCAGATACGCAGTATTTT. Its protein product is CASRGTWGPDTQYF.

This clonotype was found many times. Here the CDR3 reads CASTSRSDTQYF. In DNA form, the CDR3 reads TGTGCCAGCACTAGCCGTTCAGATACGCAGTATTTT. The chain joins TRBV7-9 to TRBJ2-3, with D tentatively TRBD2 (5 bases). Germline V gene sequence: CDR1 SEHNR, CDR2 FQNEAQ (reference sequence). V lost 7 bases and J 4 bases, leaving 9 bases between the germline ends. CDR3 length: 12 amino acids.

About this clonotype: A junction end diverges from the germline sequence, so it may reflect a read error. The rearrangement uses TRBV6-1 and TRBJ1-4, with D tentatively TRBD1 (5 bases). Germline V gene data show CDR1 as MNHNS and CDR2 as SASEGT. CDR3 length equals 15 residues. CDR3 coding DNA: TGTGCCAGCAGGGGGGGGGGTGGGCAGAGGGAAAAACTGCTTTTT. It translates to CASRGGGGQREKLLF.

This clonotype was observed many times. The genes are TRBV20-1 and TRBJ2-5, with 11 nucleotides matching TRBD1. Trimming took 2 bases from V and 5 from J; bases not matched to a gene: 7. There are 15 residues in the CDR3. Germline V gene sequence: CDR1 DFQATT, CDR2 SNEGSKA (reference sequence). As DNA, the CDR3 is TGCAGTGCTAGAACTGGGACAGGGGGACGGGAGACCCAGTACTTC. The encoded protein is CSARTGTGGRETQYF.